The sequence of this TCR beta chain was determined in a study of blood T cell repertoires in COVID-19. Study overall: The United States, Italy and Spain provided the acute and convalescent COVID-19 samples. T cells, B-cell-depleted T cells, or PBMCs provided the cDNA or gDNA that served as material.

Authors' processing steps: Estimation of nucleated cell counts relied on the amplification of reference gene primers. Profiled with immunoSEQ multiplex PCR; TCRdb holds only in-frame clones, not every one. V and J calls and clone size follow that table, whereas D and trimming were derived from the DNA. This table has 200,000 or so clones, around nine tenths appearing once. This CDR3 contains 14 residues. Germline values: CDR1 SGHRS, CDR2 YFSETQ. Trimming shortened V by 2 bases and J by 3 bases, and 12 bases separated the two germline ends. Seattle patient enrollment occurred during active infection, with longitudinal follow-up thereafter.

The chain combines TRBV5-1 with TRBJ2-7, with unresolved D. What was sequenced was peripheral blood. This clonotype was sampled from a man between 60 and 75 years old with COVID-19, enrolled during active disease. DNA for the CDR3: TGCGCCAGCAGCTTACAATCACCAAACTACGAGCAGTACTTC. Encoded protein: CASSLQSPNYEQYF.